This T cell receptor (beta chain) was identified during a study of blood T cell repertoires in COVID-19. Study as a whole: Nucleic acid was either cDNA or gDNA, and it came from T cells, B-cell-depleted T cells, or PBMCs.

The repertoire was sequenced with immunoSEQ multiplex PCR; TCRdb's copy has only in-frame clones and lacks some. Among under 300,000 clones listed, approximately 86% were seen once. With V trimmed by 3 bases and J by 5 bases, 15 bases remained unmatched. The germline CDR1 and CDR2 sequences are SGHTA and FQGTGA. The CDR3 runs to 18 residues. Assignment of participants to cohorts was predicated upon participant-reported clinical history. The source material was PBMCs or T cells enriched from blood (not recorded which). The chain carries TRBV7-3 and TRBJ2-1, with 8 bases that match TRBD2. The receptor was isolated from a woman in her 30s who had recovered from COVID-19. The CDR3 nucleotides are TGTGCCAGCAGCTTGCCCCCTAACGCGGGAGGTCGACACAATGAGCAGTTCTTC. Its protein is CASSLPPNAGGRHNEQFF.